This paragraph covers one T cell receptor beta chain sequence. Its antigen remains unidentified. This CDR3 has 15 residues. V gave up 6 bases and J gave up 4 bases; unmatched junction bases: 8. The data were obtained in a study of response to subunit inactivated influenza vaccine. Overall study findings and caveats: Each seasonal influenza vaccination, the authors suggested, recruits few new T cells.

TCRdb processed the RT-PCR reads anew with MiXCR; each CDR3 protein has one entry. The sample consists of 450,000 to 600,000 distinct CDR3 sequences, 15% to 20% of them appearing once. This sequence joins TRBV12-3 or TRBV12-4 and TRBJ2-2, with 7 positions matching TRBD1. The material was CD4+ T cells sorted from PBMCs, obtained around 25 months after vaccination. This receptor was identified in a man aged 50 to 69 who received an inactivated influenza vaccine. This chain's CDR3 is CASRLRQGGTGELFF. The CDR3 region has the DNA TGTGCCAGCAGACTGAGACAGGGCGGCACCGGGGAGCTGTTTTTT.